One sample yielded the 32 T cell receptor beta chains listed below, sequenced in a study of blood T cell repertoires in COVID-19. TCRdb's table, derived via immunoSEQ multiplex PCR, lists solely in-frame clones and lacks some. The sample lists approximately 280,000 clones, 70% to 90% occurring once. Sequencing was done on a sample of peripheral blood. These receptors were taken from a man aged 18 to 30 with active or convalescent COVID-19.

In this sample, this clone turned up once. V gene TRBV10-1 combines with J gene TRBJ2-5, with TRBD2 matching 8 bases. Trimming cost V 10 bases and J 7 bases; bases outside gene matches: 20. CDR3 length: 16 amino acids. Germline-derived CDR1 and CDR2 are WNHNN and SYGVQD (reference sequence). The CDR3 here is CAIFFSGLVVGWTQYF. CDR3 sequence (DNA): TGCGCCATTTTTTTCTCGGGACTAGTTGTGGGTTGGACCCAGTACTTC.

The gene calls are TRBV6-1 and TRBJ1-3; D not certain. The germline V and J ends were trimmed by 3 bases and 0 bases, with 15 bases remaining between them. Germline assignment: CDR1 MNHNS and CDR2 SASEGT. The CDR3 has 17 amino acids. In DNA, the CDR3 is TGTGCCAGCAGTGAGCCTGGATCCGGGATCTCTGGAAACACCATATATTTT. This encodes CASSEPGSGISGNTIYF.

This chain links TRBV25-1 with TRBJ1-1; D possibly corresponds to TRBD1 (5 bases). CDR1 and CDR2 from the germline V gene are MGHDK and SYGVNS. V dropped 8 bases and J dropped 5 bases, with 18 bases sitting between them. The CDR3 runs to 14 residues. The CDR3 loop is CASRQGAGRTEAFF. The DNA of the CDR3 is TGTGCCAGCCGCCAAGGGGCAGGGCGAACTGAAGCTTTCTTT.

V and J are TRBV6-2 or TRBV6-3 and TRBJ2-1; D ambiguous. V dropped 0 bases and J dropped 3 bases, with 6 bases sitting between them. The CDR3 runs to 14 residues. Germline CDR1 reads MNHEY; CDR2 reads SVGEGT. CDR3 DNA sequence: TGTGCCAGCAGTTACTCTCTAGACTACAATGAGCAGTTCTTC. Protein sequence: CASSYSLDYNEQFF.

The chain employs TRBV9 and TRBJ1-2; 10 nucleotides line up with TRBD1. The CDR3 covers 16 residues. Per the germline V gene, CDR1 is SGDLS and CDR2 is YYNGEE. The ends lost 4 bases at V and 5 bases at J; junction bases unmatched: 11. This CDR3 is CASSLSRDRGEYGYTF. DNA for the CDR3: TGTGCCAGCAGCTTAAGCCGGGACAGGGGAGAGTATGGCTACACCTTC. Together with reference TRBV9 and TRBJ1-2, the CDR3 gives the full variable domain: DSGVTQTPKHLITATGQRVTLRCSPRSGDLSVYWYQQSLDQGLQFLIQYYNGEERAKGNILERFSAQQFPDLHSELNLSSLELGDSALYFCASSLSRDRGEYGYTFGSGTRLTVV.

This rearrangement joins TRBV7-9 to TRBJ2-7, with TRBD1 as a possible D gene (6 bases). Germline V gives CDR1 SEHNR, CDR2 FQNEAQ (reference sequence). The CDR3 totals 15 residues. Trimming stripped 1 base from V and 0 bases from J, with 10 bases between. This chain's CDR3 is CASSLGDTSSYEQYF. The CDR3 DNA reads as TGTGCCAGCAGCTTAGGGGACACGAGCTCCTACGAGCAGTACTTC. The full variable domain, with the rest looked up from reference TRBV7-9 and TRBJ2-7, is DTGVSQNPRHKITKRGQNVTFRCDPISEHNRLYWYRQTLGQGPEFLTYFQNEAQLEKSRLLSDRFSAERPKGSFSTLEIQRTEQGDSAMYLCASSLGDTSSYEQYFGPGTRLTVT.

The rearrangement joins TRBV9 to TRBJ2-7; 8 nucleotides agree with TRBD1. There are 14 residues in the CDR3. The junction had 8 bases not matched to a gene; V was cut back by 7 bases and J by 2 bases. CDR1 and CDR2 (germline): SGDLS, YYNGEE. The CDR3 region is CASGGTGDTYEQYF. As DNA, the CDR3 is TGTGCCAGCGGAGGGACAGGCGATACCTACGAGCAGTACTTC.

V usage is TRBV18 and J usage is TRBJ2-7; 7 bases are a match to TRBD1. Trimming removed 2 bases from V and 0 bases from J; junction bases left unmatched: 7. CDR1 KGHSH and CDR2 LQKENI come from the germline V gene. CDR3 length equals 16 residues. The CDR3 protein is CASSPTGAPFSYEQYF. The CDR3 nucleotides read TGTGCCAGCTCACCAACAGGGGCCCCCTTCTCCTACGAGCAGTACTTC.

The count of this clone is one. J is TRBJ2-7 and V is TRBV7-4; D remains ambiguous. The CDR3 spans 16 residues. The germline V gene encodes CDR1 SGHVT and CDR2 SQSDAQ. V shed 5 bases and J shed 0 bases, with 17 bases lying between them. CDR3 nucleotide sequence: TGTGCCAGCAGCCCTTCGACACGCGCCCCCTCCTACGAGCAGTACTTC. Encoded protein: CASSPSTRAPSYEQYF.

DNA of the CDR3: TGTGCCAGCAGCAATCCGGGACAGGGTCACACCATATATTTT. It translates to CASSNPGQGHTIYF. The gene calls are TRBV7-9 and TRBJ1-3, with 9 bases that match TRBD1. Germline loops: CDR1 SEHNR, CDR2 FQNEAQ (reference sequence). This CDR3 is built from 14 residues. The V gene end was trimmed by 5 bases and the J gene end by 8 bases; junction bases not matched to a gene: 7.

This chain uses TRBV11-2 with TRBJ2-2, with a weak D call TRBD1 (6 bases). V shed 4 bases and J shed 1 base, with 13 bases lying between them. This CDR3 spans 16 amino acids. Germline V gives CDR1 SGHAT, CDR2 FQNNGV. CDR3 coding DNA: TGTGCCAGCAGCTCACCAAGGACAGAGAACACCGGGGAGCTGTTTTTT. This sequence encodes CASSSPRTENTGELFF.

J is TRBJ1-4 and V is TRBV9; 7 nucleotides agree with TRBD1. The CDR3 sequence is 15 residues long. The trim removed 0 bases at V and 8 bases at J, leaving 7 bases unmatched. Germline loops: CDR1 SGDLS, CDR2 YYNGEE. DNA for the CDR3: TGTGCCAGCAGCGTAGGGGCAGGGGGTAGGGAAAAACTGTTTTTT. Protein sequence: CASSVGAGGREKLFF.

V gene TRBV25-1 combines with J gene TRBJ1-2; the D gene is possibly TRBD1 (5 bases). This CDR3 is built from 12 residues. The germline gives CDR1 MGHDK, CDR2 SYGVNS. Trimming stripped 6 bases from V and 6 bases from J, with 11 bases between. The CDR3 coding sequence is TGTGCCAGCAGGGAGGGGACGGATGGCTACACCTTC. Its translation is CASREGTDGYTF.

V usage is TRBV4-1 and J usage is TRBJ1-2, with a weak D call TRBD1 (5 bases). The CDR3 has 17 residues. In germline, CDR1 is MGHRA, CDR2 YSYEKL. V was clipped by 2 bases and J by 4 bases, with 20 bases between them. The CDR3 bases are TGCGCCAGCAGCCAAACCCCACTACGGGGGAGGCCCTATGGCTACACCTTC. Its protein is CASSQTPLRGRPYGYTF.

The chain couples TRBV19 to TRBJ2-7, with D unclear. Germline CDR1 LNHDA, CDR2 SQIVND (reference sequence). V lost 5 bases, J lost 4 bases, and 12 bases lay in between. The CDR3 consists of 13 residues. The CDR3 DNA is TGTGCCAGTAGTCCGGGTCCTGAATACGAGCAGTACTTC. Residues: CASSPGPEYEQYF.

V is TRBV13 and J is TRBJ1-3; D is unresolved. The germline V gene encodes CDR1 PRHDT and CDR2 FYEKMQ (reference sequence). The length of the CDR3 is 15 residues. Between the trimmed V and J ends, which lost 0 bases and 4 bases, there was a span of 10 bases. CDR3 protein: CASSLGIMRGNTIYF. CDR3 sequence (DNA): TGTGCCAGCAGCTTAGGGATAATGAGAGGAAACACCATATATTTT.

The chain uses TRBV5-8 and TRBJ1-2, with D uncertain. Trimming took off 2 bases at V and 6 bases at J, with 8 bases between the two ends. This CDR3 is built from 12 residues. Per the germline V gene, CDR1 is SGHTS and CDR2 is YDEGEE. CDR3 loop: CASSFSGNGYTF. In DNA form, the CDR3 reads TGTGCCAGCAGCTTTTCAGGAAATGGCTACACCTTC. The whole variable domain, remainder taken from reference TRBV5-8 and TRBJ1-2, is EAGVTQSPTHLIKTRGQQATLRCSPISGHTSVYWYQQALGLGLQFLLWYDEGEERNRGNFPPRFSGRQFPNYSSELNVNALELEDSALYLCASSFSGNGYTFGSGTRLTVV.

Concerning this clone: At one boundary the junction diverges from the germline segment, which might be a read error. The chain uses TRBV20-1 and TRBJ1-2, with D unclear. Per germline, CDR1 DFQATT and CDR2 SNEGSKA (reference sequence). The CDR3 sequence is 11 residues long. The CDR3 reads CSSKANYGYTF. CDR3 in DNA: TGTAGCTCCAAAGCTAACTATGGCTACACCTTC.

The chain couples TRBV6-5 to TRBJ1-3; TRBD1 might be the D (5 bases). This CDR3 region has 15 residues. Germline CDR1 MNHEY, CDR2 SVGAGI. The V end was cut by 6 bases, the J end by 2 bases, with 14 bases between. The CDR3 DNA follows: TGTGCCAGCAGCCGAAGACTGGGGCCTGGAAACACCATATATTTT. This gives the protein CASSRRLGPGNTIYF.

Comments on this clone: One end of the junction fails to match germline, which may point to a read error. The chain uses TRBV2 and TRBJ1-1; unclear D gene. Germline V lookup: CDR1 SNHLY, CDR2 FYNNEI. The CDR3 covers 12 residues. The DNA of the CDR3 is TGTGCCACCAGTCTTCAAACGAGAGAAGCTTTCTTT. Protein: CATSLQTREAFF.

This chain joins TRBV7-3 and TRBJ2-2, with 12 nucleotides matching TRBD2. V lost 5 bases to trimming and J lost 6 bases; unmatched junction nucleotides: 7. Per germline, CDR1 SGHTA and CDR2 FQGTGA. The CDR3 sequence is 16 residues long. The CDR3 coding sequence is TGTGCCAGCAGCACACCACTAGCGGGGGGCCCCGGGGAGCTGTTTTTT. This translates into CASSTPLAGGPGELFF.

The chain is built from TRBV7-2 and TRBJ1-2, with D tentatively TRBD1 (5 bases). Trimming cost V 2 bases and J 2 bases, with 12 bases left between them. In germline, CDR1 is SGHTA, CDR2 FQGNSA. The CDR3 loop spans 15 amino acids. The CDR3 is CASSLMAGGNYGYTF. CDR3 DNA: TGTGCCAGCAGCTTAATGGCGGGGGGAAACTATGGCTACACCTTC.

V is TRBV6-2 or TRBV6-3 and J is TRBJ2-1, with no clear D. V shed 2 bases and J shed 6 bases, with 8 bases lying between them. The CDR3 spans 13 residues. Per the germline V gene, CDR1 is MNHEY and CDR2 is SVGEGT. The CDR3 nucleotides are TGTGCCAGCAGTTACCCTTTTCCCAATGAGCAGTTCTTC. Protein product: CASSYPFPNEQFF.

The rearrangement joins TRBV5-4 to TRBJ1-2, with a possible D match to TRBD1 (6 bases). CDR1 is SGHNT and CDR2 is YYREEE in the germline V gene (reference sequence). The CDR3 spans 14 residues. Between the trimmed V and J ends, which lost 2 bases and 9 bases, there was a span of 17 bases. For the CDR3, the DNA is TGTGCCAGCAGCTTAGCCGGACAGTCACCCCGCTACACCTTC. Translating it yields CASSLAGQSPRYTF.

CDR3 in DNA: TGTGCCAGCAGTGACGAAGCGGGGGGTGCTATTCATGAGCAGTTCTTC. Translation: CASSDEAGGAIHEQFF. The chain links TRBV6-4 to TRBJ2-1; 9 positions match TRBD2. The length of the CDR3 is 16 residues. The V gene's germline CDR1 is MRHNA and CDR2 SNTAGT. Trimming took 2 bases from V and 8 from J; bases not matched to a gene: 10.

This sequence joins TRBV29-1 and TRBJ1-2; TRBD1 might be the D (5 bases). The CDR3 consists of 15 residues. V lost 1 base to trimming and J lost 2 bases, with 14 bases between them. Germline assignment: CDR1 SQVTM and CDR2 ANQGSEA. CDR3 bases: TGCAGCGTTGAAGGACAGCAACCATTAAACTATGGCTACACCTTC. This codes for CSVEGQQPLNYGYTF.

This clone has only one observation. Other DNA sequences in the same sample also yield this CDR3. This chain joins TRBV12-3 or TRBV12-4 and TRBJ1-1; possibly TRBD1 for D (6 bases). CDR3 length: 13 residues. Trimming removed 3 bases from V and 2 bases from J, with 7 bases in between. CDR3 in amino acids: CASSFRGNTEAFF. CDR3 in DNA: TGTGCCAGCAGTTTCAGGGGCAACACTGAAGCTTTCTTT.

The chain employs TRBV10-2 and TRBJ1-1; no reliable D call. The V end was cut by 5 bases, the J end by 5 bases, with 6 bases between. The CDR3 consists of 11 residues. In germline, CDR1 is WSHSY, CDR2 SAAADI. The DNA for the CDR3 is TGCGCCAGCAGTCCTGCGACTGAAGCTTTCTTT. Translation gives CASSPATEAFF.

The sample holds one count of this clone. The V gene is TRBV14, the J gene TRBJ1-1; maybe TRBD1 (6 bases). Trimming pared 3 bases from V and 1 base from J, leaving 12 bases between. Germline CDR1 SGHDN, CDR2 FVKESK. This CDR3 has 15 residues. For the CDR3, the DNA is TGTGCCAGCAGCCAGGTATCAGGGGCGAACACTGAAGCTTTCTTT. Amino acid sequence: CASSQVSGANTEAFF.

The chain uses TRBV6-5 and TRBJ2-3, with 7 bases lining up with TRBD1. The CDR3 is 15 amino acids. The J segment lost 4 bases and the V segment lost 5 bases, leaving 9 bases of the junction unmatched. Per the germline V gene, CDR1 is MNHEY and CDR2 is SVGAGI. Here the CDR3 DNA reads TGTGCCAGCAGTAAACAGGGGTTATTCGCAGATACGCAGTATTTT. Encoded protein: CASSKQGLFADTQYF.

J is TRBJ1-2 and V is TRBV19, with TRBD1 as a possible D gene (5 bases). This CDR3 spans 14 amino acids. Deletions cut 5 bases from V and 1 base from J, with 11 bases between. Germline loops: CDR1 LNHDA, CDR2 SQIVND (reference sequence). The CDR3 bases are TGTGCCAGTAGTGCAGGGATTGATAACTATGGCTACACCTTC. This codes for CASSAGIDNYGYTF. Full variable domain (rest looked up from reference TRBV19 and TRBJ1-2): DGGITQSPKYLFRKEGQNVTLSCEQNLNHDAMYWYRQDPGQGLRLIYYSQIVNDFQKGDIAEGYSVSREKKESFPLTVTSAQKNPTAFYLCASSAGIDNYGYTFGSGTRLTVV.

A word on this clone: The same CDR3 is also encoded by other DNA sequences in this sample. The chain recombines TRBV3-1 (or the pseudogene TRBV3-2) with TRBJ2-5; no reliable D call. From germline, CDR1 is LGHDT and CDR2 YNNKEL (reference sequence). Trimming left V 0 bases short and J 5 bases short, with 4 bases between. CDR3 size: 12 residues. The DNA of the CDR3 is TGTGCCAGCAGCCAAGATCGTGAGACCCAGTACTTC. It translates to CASSQDRETQYF.